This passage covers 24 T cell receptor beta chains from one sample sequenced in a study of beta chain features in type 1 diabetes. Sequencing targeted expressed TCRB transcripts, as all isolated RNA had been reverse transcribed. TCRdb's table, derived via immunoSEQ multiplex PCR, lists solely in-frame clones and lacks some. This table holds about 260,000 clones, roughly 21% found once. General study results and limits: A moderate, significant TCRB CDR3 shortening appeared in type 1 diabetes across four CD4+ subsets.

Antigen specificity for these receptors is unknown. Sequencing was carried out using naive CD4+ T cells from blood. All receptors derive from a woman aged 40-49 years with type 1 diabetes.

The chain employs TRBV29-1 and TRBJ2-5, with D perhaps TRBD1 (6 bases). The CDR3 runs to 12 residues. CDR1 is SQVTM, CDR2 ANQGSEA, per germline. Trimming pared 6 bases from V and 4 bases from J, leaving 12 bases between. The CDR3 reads CSVTTGRETQYF. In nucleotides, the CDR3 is TGCAGCGTGACGACAGGCCGAGAGACCCAGTACTTC.

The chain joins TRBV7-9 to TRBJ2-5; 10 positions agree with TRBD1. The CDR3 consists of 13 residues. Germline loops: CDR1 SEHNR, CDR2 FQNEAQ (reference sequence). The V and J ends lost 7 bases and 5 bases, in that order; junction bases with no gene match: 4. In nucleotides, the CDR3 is TGTGCCAGCAACCGGGACAGGGGCGAGACCCAGTACTTC. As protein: CASNRDRGETQYF. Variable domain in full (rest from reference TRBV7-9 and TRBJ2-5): DTGVSQNPRHKITKRGQNVTFRCDPISEHNRLYWYRQTLGQGPEFLTYFQNEAQLEKSRLLSDRFSAERPKGSFSTLEIQRTEQGDSAMYLCASNRDRGETQYFGPGTRLLVL.

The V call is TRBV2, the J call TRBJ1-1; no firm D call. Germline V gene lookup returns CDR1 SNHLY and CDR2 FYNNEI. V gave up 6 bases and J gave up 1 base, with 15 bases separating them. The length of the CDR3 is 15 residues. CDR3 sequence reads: CASRGGYGRNTEAFF. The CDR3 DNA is TGTGCCAGCAGAGGAGGTTATGGACGGAACACTGAAGCTTTCTTT.

CDR3 bases: TGCGCCAGCAGCCAGGGCGGATCCATCCAGGGAGCTTTCTTT. Its translation: CASSQGGSIQGAFF. The V gene is TRBV4-3, the J gene TRBJ1-1; possibly TRBD1 for D (5 bases). Germline CDR1 is LGHNA and CDR2 is YSLEER. V was shortened by 3 bases and J by 10 bases, with 18 bases between the two germline ends. The CDR3 is 14 residues long.

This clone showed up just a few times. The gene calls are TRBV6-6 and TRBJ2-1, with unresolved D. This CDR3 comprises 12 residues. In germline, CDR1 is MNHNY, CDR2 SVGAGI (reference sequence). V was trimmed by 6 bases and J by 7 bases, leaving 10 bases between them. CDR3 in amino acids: CASSPIRNEQFF. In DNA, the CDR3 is TGTGCCAGCAGCCCAATCAGGAATGAGCAGTTCTTC.

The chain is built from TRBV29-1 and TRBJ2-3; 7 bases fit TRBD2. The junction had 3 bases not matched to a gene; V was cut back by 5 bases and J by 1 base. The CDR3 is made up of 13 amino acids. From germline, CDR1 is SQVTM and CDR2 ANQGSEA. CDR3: CSVKRDRTDTQYF. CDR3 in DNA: TGCAGCGTTAAGCGGGATCGCACAGATACGCAGTATTTT.

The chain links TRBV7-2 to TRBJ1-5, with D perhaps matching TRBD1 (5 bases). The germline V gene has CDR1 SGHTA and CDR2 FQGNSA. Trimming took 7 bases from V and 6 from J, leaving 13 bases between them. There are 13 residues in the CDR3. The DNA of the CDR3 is TGTGCCAGCACCGTCACGGGGGGTCAGCCCCAGCATTTT. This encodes CASTVTGGQPQHF.

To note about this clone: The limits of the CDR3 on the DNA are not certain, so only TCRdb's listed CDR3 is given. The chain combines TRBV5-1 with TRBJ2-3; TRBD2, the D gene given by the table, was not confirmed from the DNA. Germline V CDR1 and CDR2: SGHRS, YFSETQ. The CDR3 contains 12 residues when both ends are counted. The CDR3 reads CASSSGVGDGNF.

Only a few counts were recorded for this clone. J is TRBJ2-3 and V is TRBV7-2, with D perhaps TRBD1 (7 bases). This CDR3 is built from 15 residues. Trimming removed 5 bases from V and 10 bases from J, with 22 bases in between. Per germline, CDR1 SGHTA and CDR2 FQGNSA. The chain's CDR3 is CASSPPGTGTVPQYF. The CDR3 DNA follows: TGTGCCAGCAGCCCCCCCGGGACTGGGACAGTGCCGCAGTATTTT.

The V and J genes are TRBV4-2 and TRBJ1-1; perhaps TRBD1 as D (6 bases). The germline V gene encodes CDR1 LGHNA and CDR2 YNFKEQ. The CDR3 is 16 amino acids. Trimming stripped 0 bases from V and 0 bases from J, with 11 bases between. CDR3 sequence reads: CASSQDRTGMNTEAFF. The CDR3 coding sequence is TGTGCCAGCAGCCAAGATCGAACAGGGATGAACACTGAAGCTTTCTTT.

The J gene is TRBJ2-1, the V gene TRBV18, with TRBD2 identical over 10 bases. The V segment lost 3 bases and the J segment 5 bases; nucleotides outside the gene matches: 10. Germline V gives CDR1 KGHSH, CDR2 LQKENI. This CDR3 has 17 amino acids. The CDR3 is CASSPYIIAGGDNEQFF. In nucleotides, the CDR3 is TGTGCCAGCTCACCGTACATTATAGCGGGAGGCGACAATGAGCAGTTCTTC.

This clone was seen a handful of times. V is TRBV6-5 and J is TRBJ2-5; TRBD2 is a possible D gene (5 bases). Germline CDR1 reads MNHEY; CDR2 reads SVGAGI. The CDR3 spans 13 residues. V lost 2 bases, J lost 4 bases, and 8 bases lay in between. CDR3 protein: CASSYDRGETQYF. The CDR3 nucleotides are TGTGCCAGCAGTTACGACCGGGGAGAGACCCAGTACTTC.

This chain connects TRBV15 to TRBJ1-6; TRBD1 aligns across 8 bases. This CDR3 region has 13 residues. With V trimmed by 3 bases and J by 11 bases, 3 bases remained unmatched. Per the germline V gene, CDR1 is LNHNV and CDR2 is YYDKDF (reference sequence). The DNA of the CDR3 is TGTGCCACCAGCAGTGGACAGGGACCACCCCTCCACTTT. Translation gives CATSSGQGPPLHF.

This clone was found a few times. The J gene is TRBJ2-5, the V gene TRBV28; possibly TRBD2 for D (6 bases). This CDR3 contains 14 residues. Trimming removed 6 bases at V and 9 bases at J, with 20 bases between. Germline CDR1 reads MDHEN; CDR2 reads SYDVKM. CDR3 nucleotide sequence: TGTGCCAGCAGGCCGGGAGCGGTATCCCCGGCCCAGTACTTC. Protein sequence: CASRPGAVSPAQYF.

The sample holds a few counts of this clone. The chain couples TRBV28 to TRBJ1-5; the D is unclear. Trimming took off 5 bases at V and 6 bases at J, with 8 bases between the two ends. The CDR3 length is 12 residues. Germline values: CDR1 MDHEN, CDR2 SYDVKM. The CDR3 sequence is CASSPPVQPQHF. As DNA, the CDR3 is TGTGCCAGCAGTCCCCCCGTTCAGCCCCAGCATTTT. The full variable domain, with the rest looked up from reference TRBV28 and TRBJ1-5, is DVKVTQSSRYLVKRTGEKVFLECVQDMDHENMFWYRQDPGLGLRLIYFSYDVKMKEKGDIPEGYSVSREKKERFSLILESASTNQTSMYLCASSPPVQPQHFGDGTRLSIL.

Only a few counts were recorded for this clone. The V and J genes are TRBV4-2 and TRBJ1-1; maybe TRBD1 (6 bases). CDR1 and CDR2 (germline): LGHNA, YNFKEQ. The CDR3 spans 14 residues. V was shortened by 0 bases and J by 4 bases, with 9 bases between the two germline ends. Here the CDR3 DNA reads TGTGCCAGCAGCCAAGATGGGGGGGCCACTGAAGCTTTCTTT. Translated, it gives CASSQDGGATEAFF.

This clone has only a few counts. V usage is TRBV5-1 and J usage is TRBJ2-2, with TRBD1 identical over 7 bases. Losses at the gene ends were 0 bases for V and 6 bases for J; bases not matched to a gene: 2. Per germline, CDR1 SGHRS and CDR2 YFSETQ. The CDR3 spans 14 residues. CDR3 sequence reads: CASSLEGGAGELFF. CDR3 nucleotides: TGCGCCAGCAGCTTGGAAGGGGGCGCCGGGGAGCTGTTTTTT.

The CDR3 protein is CASSPQGQGGQPQHF. CDR3 bases: TGTGCCAGCAGCCCCCAGGGACAGGGAGGTCAGCCCCAGCATTTT. The gene calls are TRBV9 and TRBJ1-5, with 9 positions matching TRBD1. Trimming took 4 bases from V and 6 from J; bases not matched to a gene: 8. The CDR3 is made up of 15 amino acids. CDR1 and CDR2 from the germline V gene are SGDLS and YYNGEE.

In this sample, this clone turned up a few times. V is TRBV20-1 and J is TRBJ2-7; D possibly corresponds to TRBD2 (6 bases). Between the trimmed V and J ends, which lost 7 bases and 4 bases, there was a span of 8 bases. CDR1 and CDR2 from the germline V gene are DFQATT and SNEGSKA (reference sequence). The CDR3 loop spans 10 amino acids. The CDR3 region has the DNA TGCAGTGTGGGGACTTACGAGCAGTACTTC. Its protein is CSVGTYEQYF.

The CDR3 loop is CASSPGPGPEAFF. CDR3 in DNA: TGTGCCAGCTCACCAGGCCCAGGCCCAGAAGCTTTCTTT. This sequence joins TRBV18 and TRBJ1-1; D call uncertain. Per germline, CDR1 KGHSH and CDR2 LQKENI. The CDR3 extends over 13 amino acids. V was clipped by 2 bases and J by 8 bases, with 12 bases between them. Using reference TRBV18 and TRBJ1-1 for the parts outside the CDR3, the full variable domain is NAGVMQNPRHLVRRRGQEARLRCSPMKGHSHVYWYRQLPEEGLKFMVYLQKENIIDESGMPKERFSAEFPKEGPSILRIQQVVRGDSAAYFCASSPGPGPEAFFGQGTRLTVV.

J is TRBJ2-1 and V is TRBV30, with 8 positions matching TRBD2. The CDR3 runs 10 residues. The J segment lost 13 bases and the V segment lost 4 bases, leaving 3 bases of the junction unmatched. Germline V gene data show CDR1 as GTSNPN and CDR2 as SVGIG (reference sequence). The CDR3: CAWIGTRQFF. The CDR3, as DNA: TGTGCCTGGATAGGGACTAGACAGTTCTTC.

CDR3: CASGPPGSGNTIYF. Written as DNA, the CDR3 is TGTGCCAGCGGTCCCCCCGGCTCTGGAAACACCATATATTTT. The chain employs TRBV9 and TRBJ1-3, with D unresolved. Germline V gene lookup returns CDR1 SGDLS and CDR2 YYNGEE. This CDR3 is built from 14 residues. V gave up 7 bases and J gave up 0 bases, with 11 bases separating them.

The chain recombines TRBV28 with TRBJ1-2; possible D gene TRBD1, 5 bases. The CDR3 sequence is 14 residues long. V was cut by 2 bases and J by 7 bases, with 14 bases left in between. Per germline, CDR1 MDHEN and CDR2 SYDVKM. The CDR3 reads CASSLGSAGIGYTF. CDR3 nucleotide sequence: TGTGCCAGCAGTTTAGGTTCGGCAGGGATTGGCTACACCTTC.

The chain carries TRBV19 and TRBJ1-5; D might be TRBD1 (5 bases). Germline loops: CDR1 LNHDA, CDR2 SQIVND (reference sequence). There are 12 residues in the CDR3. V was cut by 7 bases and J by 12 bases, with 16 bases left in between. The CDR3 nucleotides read TGTGCCAGTACCTCATCTCGACAGTTCCAGCATTTT. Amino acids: CASTSSRQFQHF.